This T cell receptor beta chain was observed in a study of T cell repertoires in cytomegalovirus infection (dated by TCRdb to the late 2010s). Broadly, across the study: Peptide stimulations targeted recently identified HLA-C-restricted CMV epitopes, whose presentation resists viral immunomodulation, together with well-studied HLA-B-restricted epitopes. Donor HLA type was relevant to the analysis, because carriage of CMV infection together with the matching HLA type was indicated by public TCR beta signatures.

Interpreted using the paper, the treatment or condition label stands for: in vitro stimulation with specific CMV peptide epitopes to enrich CMV-specific T cells. Results the study describes overall, beyond this receptor: The ex vivo response was dominated by HLA-C-restricted CMV-specific TCR beta clonotypes, and the single most frequent clonotype in two of eight donors was supplied by these HLA-C-restricted clonotypes. Carriers of CMV infection plus the relevant HLA type were discriminated by the cumulative frequency of public TCR beta family members in the study cohort and in an independent roughly 320-donor cohort.

From cysteine to phenylalanine, the CDR3 is 16 amino acids long. The read is trimmed to its CDR3 DNA, 48 bases read in frame from base 1. The germline V gene (reference sequence) yields LGHDT for CDR1 and YNNKEL for CDR2. Germline trimming: 6 bases from V, 5 bases from J; junction bases outside gene matches: 14. The sample holds one count of this clonotype. The antigen it recognizes is unknown. Qualities for individual bases were not recorded, and no much larger clone is one base off. A single read counts as weak evidence. Sequencing took place on an Illumina HiSeq 1500. TCRdb reprocessed the public reads (quality trimming at Q25 with fastp, clone calling with MiXCR) and kept in-frame beta chains. Each CDR3 protein appears once, grouped with its most common genes and DNA. Present in this sample are approximately 110,000 distinct CDR3 sequences, about 28% of which were seen just once. In total, the top ten clones hold roughly three quarters of the sample.

Sequenced here: CD8+ T cells from cultured PBMCs, sampled from culture after CMV antigen stimulation. The chain employs TRBV3-1 and TRBJ2-7, with 9 junctional bases fitting TRBD1. This TCR was recovered from a human donor in good health (CMV status not recorded). Some clones in this sample may be carry-over from other donors' samples. For the CDR3, the sequence is CASSEQRDRVFHEQYF. The nucleotides are TGTGCCAGCAGTGAACAAAGGGACAGGGTCTTCCACGAGCAGTACTTC.